The present TCR beta chain was sequenced within a study of control samples from healthy donors and cancer patients. The table came from immunoSEQ multiplex PCR; TCRdb's copy has only in-frame clones and leaves some out. The data show about 80,000 clones, with 91% seen just once and 17% held by the top ten. The germline V gene encodes CDR1 KGHDR and CDR2 SFDVKD. V was shortened by 6 bases and J by 8 bases, with 12 bases between the two germline ends. CDR3 length: 12 residues. V and J are TRBV24-1 and TRBJ1-2; the D gene is possibly TRBD1 (5 bases). The sample was blood. This TCR derives from a man between 50 and 59 years old in good health. CDR3 region: CATSPGGIGYTF. CDR3 coding DNA: TGTGCCACCAGTCCGGGGGGGATCGGCTACACCTTC.